The text below deals with one T cell receptor (beta chain). The data were taken from a study of control samples from healthy donors and cancer patients. The V and J ends lost 3 bases and 0 bases, in that order; junction bases with no gene match: 16. Per germline, CDR1 GTSNPN and CDR2 SVGIG (reference sequence). CDR3 size: 19 residues. TCRdb keeps only in-frame clones here, not all; method: immunoSEQ multiplex PCR. The sample lists roughly 100,000 clones, more than 85% occurring once. The material sequenced was PBMCs. The chain recombines TRBV30 with TRBJ1-4; 7 positions agree with TRBD1. This receptor was identified in a man in his sixties with lung cancer. In DNA, the CDR3 is TGTGCCTGGAGCGCCCAGGGTACAGGGGCGTTCGCAACTAATGAAAAACTGTTTTTT. It translates to CAWSAQGTGAFATNEKLFF.